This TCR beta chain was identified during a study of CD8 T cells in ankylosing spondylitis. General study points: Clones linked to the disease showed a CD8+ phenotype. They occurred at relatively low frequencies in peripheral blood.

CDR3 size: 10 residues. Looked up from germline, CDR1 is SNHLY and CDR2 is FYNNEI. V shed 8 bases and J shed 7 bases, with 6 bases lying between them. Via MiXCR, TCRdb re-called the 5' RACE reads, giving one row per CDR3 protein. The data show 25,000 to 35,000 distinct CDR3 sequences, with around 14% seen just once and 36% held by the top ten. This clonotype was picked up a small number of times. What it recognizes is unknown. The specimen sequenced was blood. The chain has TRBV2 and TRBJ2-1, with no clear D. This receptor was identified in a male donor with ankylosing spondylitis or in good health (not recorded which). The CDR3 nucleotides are TGTGCCAGCGTAGGGAATGAGCAGTTCTTC. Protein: CASVGNEQFF.